These 30 T cell receptor beta chains share one sample of origin, sequenced in a study of blood T cell repertoires in COVID-19. Profiled with immunoSEQ multiplex PCR; TCRdb holds only in-frame clones, not every one. Here the sample spans 65,000 to 70,000 clones, roughly 82% being singletons. Material: peripheral blood. These receptors originate from an older man with active COVID-19.

The J gene is TRBJ2-3, the V gene TRBV29-1; TRBD1 agrees at 7 bases. The CDR3 consists of 15 residues. Trimming took 3 bases from V and 3 from J; bases not matched to a gene: 9. The germline V gene encodes CDR1 SQVTM and CDR2 ANQGSEA. CDR3 DNA: TGCAGCGTTGATAGCCCGGGACAGTTAACAGATACGCAGTATTTT. Translating gives CSVDSPGQLTDTQYF.

The J gene is TRBJ2-2, the V gene TRBV3-1 (or the pseudogene TRBV3-2), with 8 bases identical to TRBD1. Germline lookup yields CDR1 LGHDT and CDR2 YNNKEL (reference sequence). Germline trimming cut 4 bases from V and 6 bases from J; bases unmatched to any gene: 7. This CDR3 is 15 amino acids long. CDR3 amino acids: CASSLRQGFAGELFF. CDR3 sequence (DNA): TGTGCCAGCAGCCTTAGACAGGGGTTTGCCGGGGAGCTGTTTTTT.

In its sample, this clone was seen once. The V and J genes are TRBV30 and TRBJ1-2, with a possible D match to TRBD1 (6 bases). V lost 0 bases and J 7 bases, leaving 12 bases between the germline ends. CDR1 and CDR2 (germline): GTSNPN, SVGIG (reference sequence). The CDR3 length is 13 residues. The CDR3 is CAWSVQGRFGYTF. In DNA, the CDR3 is TGTGCCTGGAGTGTCCAGGGGCGCTTTGGCTACACCTTC.

In this sample, this clone turned up many times. The chain employs TRBV6-5 and TRBJ1-1; D ambiguous. Trimming pared 2 bases from V and 3 bases from J, leaving 7 bases between. The germline V gene has CDR1 MNHEY and CDR2 SVGAGI. This CDR3 contains 13 residues. CDR3 nucleotide sequence: TGTGCCAGCAGTTACCTCCCCGACACTGAAGCTTTCTTT. It yields the protein CASSYLPDTEAFF.

The rearrangement joins TRBV5-1 to TRBJ1-2; possible D gene TRBD1, 6 bases. Per the germline V gene, CDR1 is SGHRS and CDR2 is YFSETQ. The V end lost 2 bases, the J end lost 6 bases, and 11 bases lay between the germline ends. The CDR3 runs 13 residues. CDR3 sequence: CASSFRDIDGYTF. The DNA of the CDR3 is TGCGCCAGCAGCTTTCGGGACATCGATGGCTACACCTTC.

The chain combines TRBV19 with TRBJ2-1, with 9 bases that match TRBD2. This CDR3 spans 14 amino acids. The germline V gene has CDR1 LNHDA and CDR2 SQIVND (reference sequence). J lost 5 bases, V lost 7 bases, and 6 bases had no gene match. CDR3 region: CASNPSGANNEQFF. The DNA for the CDR3 is TGTGCCAGTAACCCTAGCGGGGCAAACAATGAGCAGTTCTTC.

The chain is built from TRBV10-3 and TRBJ2-7; 9 bases agree with TRBD1. CDR1 and CDR2 from the germline V gene are ENHRY and SYGVKD. This CDR3 has 12 amino acids. V shed 10 bases and J 6 bases; nucleotides not matched to a gene: 7. The CDR3 protein is CATRDRALEQYF. CDR3 nucleotide sequence: TGTGCCACCCGGGACAGGGCTCTCGAGCAGTACTTC.

The chain links TRBV7-8 to TRBJ1-4; D is ambiguous. The CDR3 loop spans 14 amino acids. V lost 5 bases and J lost 4, with 11 bases in between. Per the germline V gene, CDR1 is SGHVS and CDR2 is FQNEAQ. DNA for the CDR3: TGTGCCAGCAGCGCCCAGGAGGTTAATGAAAAACTGTTTTTT. As protein: CASSAQEVNEKLFF.

The CDR3 protein is CASSLDSSYNSPLHF. The CDR3, as DNA: TGCGCCAGCAGCTTGGACAGCTCCTATAATTCACCCCTCCACTTT. The genes are TRBV5-1 and TRBJ1-6; no clear D gene. This CDR3 spans 15 amino acids. V was cut by 0 bases and J by 0 bases, with 4 bases left in between. From germline, CDR1 is SGHRS and CDR2 YFSETQ.

The rearrangement joins TRBV4-1 to TRBJ1-2, with D possibly being TRBD1 (6 bases). Trimming shortened V by 0 bases and J by 8 bases, and 10 bases separated the two germline ends. The CDR3 spans 13 residues. The V gene's germline CDR1 is MGHRA and CDR2 YSYEKL. The CDR3 coding sequence is TGCGCCAGCAGCCAAGATCAGGGGAGCGGCTACACCTTC. Translation: CASSQDQGSGYTF.

This clone came up a few times. The gene calls are TRBV19 and TRBJ2-2, with a tentative D call TRBD1 (6 bases). The CDR3 is made up of 15 amino acids. CDR1 and CDR2 (germline): LNHDA, SQIVND (reference sequence). Trimming left V 2 bases short and J 6 bases short, with 13 bases between. This CDR3 reads CASSIITGSPGELFF. The CDR3 nucleotides read TGTGCCAGTAGTATAATAACAGGGTCTCCCGGGGAGCTGTTTTTT.

This clone was seen a single time. This chain joins TRBV5-4 and TRBJ2-4; D unclear. V was shortened by 3 bases and J by 0 bases, with 13 bases between the two germline ends. CDR3 length equals 16 residues. Germline V lookup: CDR1 SGHNT, CDR2 YYREEE (reference sequence). Here the CDR3 DNA reads TGTGCCAGCAGCTCGCCCTTATTACTAGCCAAAAACATTCAGTACTTC. Encoded protein: CASSSPLLLAKNIQYF.

This chain links TRBV6-2 or TRBV6-3 with TRBJ1-1, with D unresolved. Germline V lookup: CDR1 MNHEY, CDR2 SVGEGT. This CDR3 comprises 15 residues. V was pared by 2 bases and J by 1 base, with 11 bases between. CDR3 amino acids: CASSYSGRGNTEAFF. CDR3 coding DNA: TGTGCCAGCAGTTACAGCGGTCGGGGGAACACTGAAGCTTTCTTT.

The chain employs TRBV7-3 and TRBJ1-1; D unresolved. This CDR3 region has 13 residues. V gave up 0 bases and J gave up 7 bases, with 9 bases separating them. The germline CDR1 and CDR2 sequences are SGHTA and FQGTGA. Here the CDR3 reads CASSLTFGGEAFF. The CDR3 nucleotides are TGTGCCAGCAGCTTAACGTTTGGCGGTGAAGCTTTCTTT.

The V and J genes are TRBV11-2 and TRBJ2-7, with a possible D match to TRBD2 (7 bases). This CDR3 has 15 residues. Germline V gene data show CDR1 as SGHAT and CDR2 as FQNNGV. V lost 5 bases and J lost 2, with 16 bases in between. The CDR3 is CASSAPGGLTYEQYF. For the CDR3, the DNA is TGTGCCAGCAGCGCCCCGGGGGGCCTTACCTACGAGCAGTACTTC.

The CDR3 region is CASSQSRNQPQHF. The CDR3 region has the DNA TGTGCCAGCAGCCAAAGCAGGAATCAGCCCCAGCATTTT. The chain is built from TRBV14 and TRBJ1-5; no clear D. The V gene's germline CDR1 is SGHDN and CDR2 FVKESK. Deletions cut 2 bases from V and 4 bases from J, with 6 bases between. CDR3 length equals 13 residues.

The chain has TRBV19 and TRBJ1-5; no reliable D call. Deletions cut 1 base from V and 8 bases from J, with 9 bases between. This CDR3 region has 13 residues. Per germline, CDR1 LNHDA and CDR2 SQIVND (reference sequence). The CDR3 protein is CASSIGRGEPQHF. The CDR3 DNA reads as TGTGCCAGTAGTATAGGTCGCGGGGAGCCCCAGCATTTT.

The rearrangement joins TRBV6-5 to TRBJ2-1; no definite D call. The CDR3 totals 14 residues. The germline V gene encodes CDR1 MNHEY and CDR2 SVGAGI. The V end was cut by 6 bases, the J end by 6 bases, with 15 bases between. Here the CDR3 DNA reads TGTGCCAGCAGCCTAACCCCCCCTAGCAATGAGCAGTTCTTC. Translating gives CASSLTPPSNEQFF.

The chain uses TRBV28 and TRBJ1-5; 8 bases are shared with TRBD1. The germline CDR1 and CDR2 sequences are MDHEN and SYDVKM. The CDR3 spans 13 residues. V dropped 7 bases and J dropped 6; count of bases not matched to a gene: 5. CDR3 in amino acids: CASTRQGSQPQHF. Here the CDR3 DNA reads TGTGCCAGCACTCGACAGGGGAGTCAGCCCCAGCATTTT.

This rearrangement joins TRBV28 to TRBJ1-2; perhaps TRBD1 as D (5 bases). Germline assignment: CDR1 MDHEN and CDR2 SYDVKM. V lost 4 bases to trimming and J lost 3 bases, with 12 bases between them. The CDR3 consists of 14 residues. Here the CDR3 reads CASSSDTGHYGYTF. Written as DNA, the CDR3 is TGTGCCAGCAGTTCCGACACAGGCCACTATGGCTACACCTTC.

The chain is built from TRBV30 and TRBJ1-3, with no clear D. CDR1 and CDR2 from the germline V gene are GTSNPN and SVGIG (reference sequence). This CDR3 region has 15 residues. Trimming took off 0 bases at V and 0 bases at J, with 9 bases between the two ends. The CDR3 here is CAWSVPGSSGNTIYF. CDR3 in DNA: TGTGCCTGGAGTGTACCGGGGAGCTCTGGAAACACCATATATTTT.

The rearrangement uses TRBV28 and TRBJ2-1; D is perhaps TRBD2 (5 bases). This CDR3 contains 13 residues. The V gene's germline CDR1 is MDHEN and CDR2 SYDVKM. V was trimmed by 6 bases and J by 8 bases, leaving 14 bases between them. The CDR3 protein is CASSSTEGYEQFF. The CDR3 nucleotides read TGTGCCAGCAGCTCAACCGAGGGATATGAGCAGTTCTTC.

This chain uses TRBV5-5 with TRBJ2-1; 10 bases align to TRBD1. Germline V lookup: CDR1 SGHKS, CDR2 YYEKEE (reference sequence). V lost 0 bases and J lost 6; bases outside the gene matches: 3. The CDR3 has 15 residues. The CDR3 DNA reads as TGTGCCAGCAGCTTGGGAGGGACAGGGGTCAATGAGCAGTTCTTC. Translation gives CASSLGGTGVNEQFF.

The chain links TRBV5-8 to TRBJ2-1, with TRBD2 as a possible D gene (6 bases). Germline-derived CDR1 and CDR2 are SGHTS and YDEGEE. This CDR3 contains 14 residues. Trimming pared 4 bases from V and 7 bases from J, leaving 15 bases between. In nucleotides, the CDR3 is TGTGCCAGCAGCCGGAGGGACTCCCGGAATGAGCAGTTCTTC. It is translated as CASSRRDSRNEQFF.

V is TRBV30 and J is TRBJ2-7, with TRBD1 as a possible D gene (6 bases). V dropped 4 bases and J dropped 0 bases, with 16 bases sitting between them. There are 15 residues in the CDR3. From germline, CDR1 is GTSNPN and CDR2 SVGIG (reference sequence). CDR3 nucleotides: TGTGCCTGGACTGACGGACAGTTTTACTCCTACGAGCAGTACTTC. This gives the protein CAWTDGQFYSYEQYF.

The chain joins TRBV2 to TRBJ2-5; 11 positions match TRBD1. Trimming removed 6 bases from V and 4 bases from J; junction bases left unmatched: 7. The CDR3 contains 15 residues. The germline V gene encodes CDR1 SNHLY and CDR2 FYNNEI. The CDR3 nucleotides are TGTGCCAGCAGAGTCGGGACAGGGGGTTTAGAGACCCAGTACTTC. It encodes CASRVGTGGLETQYF.

This chain uses TRBV5-5 with TRBJ1-5; 7 bases are shared with TRBD1. Germline V gene lookup returns CDR1 SGHKS and CDR2 YYEKEE (reference sequence). The V segment lost 1 base and the J segment 4 bases; nucleotides outside the gene matches: 11. CDR3 length: 17 amino acids. This CDR3 is CASSLSLQGFANQPQHF. Written as DNA, the CDR3 is TGTGCCAGCAGCTTGAGTTTACAGGGGTTTGCGAATCAGCCCCAGCATTTT. The full variable domain, its missing parts supplied by reference TRBV5-5 and TRBJ1-5, is DAGVTQSPTHLIKTRGQQVTLRCSPISGHKSVSWYQQVLGQGPQFIFQYYEKEERGRGNFPDRFSARQFPNYSSELNVNALLLGDSALYLCASSLSLQGFANQPQHFGDGTRLSIL.

The J gene is TRBJ2-1, the V gene TRBV5-1, with 7 positions matching TRBD2. The junction had 6 bases not matched to a gene; V was cut back by 3 bases and J by 6 bases. The CDR3 runs to 14 residues. Germline V gene data show CDR1 as SGHRS and CDR2 as YFSETQ. The CDR3 bases are TGCGCCAGCAGCTCTCAGACTAGCTCCAATGAGCAGTTCTTC. This codes for CASSSQTSSNEQFF. Full variable domain (outside the CDR3, taken from reference TRBV5-1 and TRBJ2-1): KAGVTQTPRYLIKTRGQQVTLSCSPISGHRSVSWYQQTPGQGLQFLFEYFSETQRNKGNFPGRFSGRQFSNSRSEMNVSTLELGDSALYLCASSSQTSSNEQFFGPGTRLTVL.

CDR3 in amino acids: CASSTAGHTEAFF. CDR3 DNA sequence: TGTGCCAGCAGCACCGCAGGGCACACTGAAGCTTTCTTT. The chain couples TRBV9 to TRBJ1-1; D may be TRBD1 (5 bases). V lost 4 bases and J lost 3, with 10 bases in between. This CDR3 is 13 amino acids long. CDR1 SGDLS and CDR2 YYNGEE come from the germline V gene.

The genes are TRBV3-1 (or the pseudogene TRBV3-2) and TRBJ2-5; D may be TRBD1 (5 bases). Per the germline V gene, CDR1 is LGHDT and CDR2 is YNNKEL (reference sequence). V was clipped by 4 bases and J by 4 bases, with 13 bases between them. The CDR3 is 14 amino acids. The CDR3 DNA sequence: TGTGCCAGCAGCCCCCCCGCCCAGGGAGAGACCCAGTACTTC. It translates to CASSPPAQGETQYF.